The T cell receptor beta chain described here comes from a study of OX40 agonist ivuxolimab in advanced cancers. Regarding the complete study: Ivuxolimab, which targeted the costimulatory receptor OX40 (CD134), was an agonistic, fully human IgG2 monoclonal antibody. Among the 52 dose-escalation patients, some 19 had hepatocellular carcinoma, about 15 melanoma, 9 renal cell carcinoma and 9 head and neck cancer. A male proportion of around 83% and a mean age of approximately 61 years, ranging from roughly 23 to 90, were recorded for the dose-escalation cohort. Partial responses occurred in three dose-escalation patients: two with cutaneous melanoma and one with hepatocellular carcinoma. Prior anti-PD-1, anti-PD-L1 or anti-CTLA-4 therapy was permitted, and checkpoint inhibitors had been received by about two fifths of dose-escalation patients. The purpose of peripheral TCRbeta sequencing was to test whether ivuxolimab changed TCR sequence diversity and led to clonal T-cell expansion. The paper reports the monotherapy dose-escalation portion (N of about 54 patients) of the phase I ivuxolimab trial. Intravenous ivuxolimab was administered to patients every 2 weeks at six dose levels: 0.01, 0.1, 0.3, 1.5, 3 and 10 mg/kg. Study-level results and caveats: Antigen specificity was not determined for the clonally expanded peripheral T cells. Low levels of normalized T-cell clonal expansion were also seen in some patients who did not respond. At doses of 0.1 to 3.0 mg/kg, clonal expansion of both CD4+ and CD8+ T cells in blood was seen between baseline and week 6. In the 0.1-3.0 mg/kg groups, partial responders were among the patients with the lowest normalized peripheral clonal expansion, particularly in CD8+ T cells. After ivuxolimab, CD8+ T cells had more expanded clones than CD4+ T cells on average.

The trial excluded patients who had a history of autoimmune disease or were on systemic immunosuppression. Peripheral blood for TCR sequencing was collected from all dose cohorts at baseline, on cycle 4 day 1, and on cycle 7 day 1. The samples were taken from a phase I, first-in-human, multicenter, open-label dose-escalation trial of ivuxolimab. Adults with locally advanced or metastatic melanoma, renal cell carcinoma, hepatocellular carcinoma or head and neck squamous cell carcinoma were enrolled in the trial. Before TCR sequencing, CD4+ T cells and CD8+ T cells from peripheral blood were sorted into separate populations. Genomic DNA was extracted from sorted cells for sequencing of the TCRbeta CDR3 region. TCRbeta CDR3 regions were sequenced using the immunoSEQ Assay. Drawn from immuneACCESS, this table holds only the in-frame rearrangements with V and J called that TCRdb kept. Clones are partly lost; checked studies trace under half to an unresolved V gene and leave the rest unexplained. The sample data list about 80,000 clones, and roughly 84% of these were observed just once. Roughly 0.22% of the sample comes from the top ten.

This clone was seen only once. Its antigen is still unknown. Base qualities were left out, and no much larger clone turns up one base away. Via the germline V gene, CDR1 is SGHDT and CDR2 YYEEEE. V was cut back by 4 bases and J by 0 bases, leaving a gap of 14 bases between them. The CDR3 numbers 15 residues from cysteine through phenylalanine. Solely the CDR3 DNA is kept, with 45 bases framed from the first base. The chain uses TRBV5-6 and TRBJ2-7; the D region possibly corresponds to TRBD2 (6 bases align). The sequenced sample was CD4+ or CD8+ T cells sorted from blood, obtained in a trial of the OX40 agonist ivuxolimab. The clonotype comes from an adult with an advanced solid tumor such as melanoma, head and neck, liver or kidney cancer. Here is the DNA: TGTGCCAGCAGCACGGGACTTTATGACTCCTACGAGCAGTACTTC. This encodes CASSTGLYDSYEQYF.